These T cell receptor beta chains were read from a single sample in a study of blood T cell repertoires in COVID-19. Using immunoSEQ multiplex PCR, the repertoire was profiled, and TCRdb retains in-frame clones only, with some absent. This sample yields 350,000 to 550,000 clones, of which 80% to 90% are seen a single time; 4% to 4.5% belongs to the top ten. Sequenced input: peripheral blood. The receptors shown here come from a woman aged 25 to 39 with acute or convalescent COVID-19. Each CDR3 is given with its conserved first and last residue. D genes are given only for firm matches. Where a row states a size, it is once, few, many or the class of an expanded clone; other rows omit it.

cdr3_nt: TGTGCCAGCAGCACGGGGGATACGCAGTATTTT
cdr3_aa: CASSTGDTQYF
j_call: TRBJ2-3
v_call: TRBV7-9
clone_size: NA
d_call: NA

cdr3_nt: TGTGCCAGCAGTGAAGGGCCAGGATTTTCCTACGAGCAGTACTTC
cdr3_aa: CASSEGPGFSYEQYF
j_call: TRBJ2-7
v_call: TRBV6-1
clone_size: once
d_call: NA

cdr3_nt: TGCAGTGCTAGTTCTGGACTTCGACAGCCCCAGCATTTT
cdr3_aa: CSASSGLRQPQHF
j_call: TRBJ1-5
v_call: TRBV20-1
clone_size: NA
d_call: NA

cdr3_nt: TGTGCCAGCAGCATGGACAGTAGTCACTCACCCCTCCACTTT
cdr3_aa: CASSMDSSHSPLHF
j_call: TRBJ1-6
v_call: TRBV7-9
clone_size: NA
d_call: NA

cdr3_nt: TGTGCCACCAGTGATCCACAAAACAGGGGGGACCAATACAATGAGCAGTTCTTC
cdr3_aa: CATSDPQNRGDQYNEQFF
j_call: TRBJ2-1
v_call: TRBV24-1
clone_size: NA
d_call: TRBD1

cdr3_nt: TGTGCCAGCAGCGACACCACAGGGATTCGGGAGACCCAGTACTTC
cdr3_aa: CASSDTTGIRETQYF
j_call: TRBJ2-5
v_call: TRBV6-5
clone_size: NA
d_call: NA

cdr3_nt: TGTGCTAGTGGTTTTGGACAGGGGGCAAAGACCCAGTACTTC
cdr3_aa: CASGFGQGAKTQYF
j_call: TRBJ2-5
v_call: TRBV12-5
clone_size: NA
d_call: TRBD1

cdr3_nt: TGTGCCAGCAGCGCGGGGAGTGACTACGAGCAGTACTTC
cdr3_aa: CASSAGSDYEQYF
j_call: TRBJ2-7
v_call: TRBV9
clone_size: once
d_call: NA

cdr3_nt: TGTGCCAGCAGTCGGCACTCCGGGACTGAAGCTTTCTTT
cdr3_aa: CASSRHSGTEAFF
j_call: TRBJ1-1
v_call: TRBV25-1
clone_size: once
d_call: NA

cdr3_nt: TGCGCCAGCAGGTCTAGCAGCACAGATACGCAGTATTTT
cdr3_aa: CASRSSSTDTQYF
j_call: TRBJ2-3
v_call: TRBV5-1
clone_size: NA
d_call: NA

cdr3_nt: TGCGCCAGCAGCTTGTTGGCTAGCGGGGGAACAGATACGCAGTATTTT
cdr3_aa: CASSLLASGGTDTQYF
j_call: TRBJ2-3
v_call: TRBV5-1
clone_size: NA
d_call: TRBD2

cdr3_nt: TGTGCCAGCAGTGGGGGACAGGGAAGCTTGTGGAATTCACCCCTCCACTTT
cdr3_aa: CASSGGQGSLWNSPLHF
j_call: TRBJ1-6
v_call: TRBV6-1
clone_size: NA
d_call: TRBD1

cdr3_nt: TGTGCCAGCAGCCGAGATGGGACAGGGTACAATGAGCAGTTCTTC
cdr3_aa: CASSRDGTGYNEQFF
j_call: TRBJ2-1
v_call: TRBV13
clone_size: NA
d_call: TRBD1

cdr3_nt: TGTGCCAGCAGTCCAGGGACAGGGGATCTTTACTTC
cdr3_aa: CASSPGTGDLYF
j_call: TRBJ2-7
v_call: TRBV3-1/TRBV3-2
clone_size: NA
d_call: TRBD1